The rows below give T cell receptor beta chains drawn from one sample of a study of T cells in Graves' hyperthyroidism and ophthalmopathy. Using its own MiXCR run on the multiplex PCR reads, TCRdb lists one record per CDR3 protein. Of around 380,000 distinct CDR3 sequences in the sample, roughly 14% were seen once. Sequences were obtained from blood. These receptors all stem from a man younger than 45 with Graves' hyperthyroidism that later progressed to Graves' ophthalmopathy. Each CDR3 is given with its conserved first and last residue. Fields, in order: V gene, J gene, D gene, clone size, CDR3 DNA, CDR3 protein. The D gene is left open where the match is weak. The size entry is marked missing in some rows and otherwise reads once, few, many or a size class.

>TRBV6-1|TRBJ1-4|-|many
TGTGCCAGCAGTGGGCAGGGGAATGAAAAACTGTTTTTT
CASSGQGNEKLFF
>TRBV30|TRBJ1-1|-|few
TGTGCCTGGAGTGTAGGCCCAACTGAAGCTTTCTTT
CAWSVGPTEAFF
>TRBV6-2/TRBV6-3|TRBJ1-5|-|many
TGTGCCAGCAGAGCCCTCATGATGAATCAGCCCCAGCATTTT
CASRALMMNQPQHF
>TRBV5-1|TRBJ2-7|-|many
TGCGCCAGCAGCTTATGGGACTCATACGAGCAGTACTTC
CASSLWDSYEQYF
>TRBV11-1|TRBJ2-6|TRBD1|many
TGTGCCAGCAGCCGGACAGGGGCTGGGGCCAACGTCCTGACTTTC
CASSRTGAGANVLTF
>TRBV5-1|TRBJ2-2|-|-
TGCGCCAGCAGCTTAATGGCAACAGTCGATAACACCGGGGAGCTGTTTTTT
CASSLMATVDNTGELFF
>TRBV6-2/TRBV6-3|TRBJ2-7|TRBD2|many
TGTGCCAGCAGGACTAGCGGGGGGACCCTCTACGAGCAGTACTTC
CASRTSGGTLYEQYF
>TRBV7-2|TRBJ2-1|-|-
TGTGCCAGCAGCTTAGAGGAGACGGGGAATGAGCAGTTCTTC
CASSLEETGNEQFF
>TRBV14|TRBJ1-1|TRBD1|few
TGTGCCAGCAGCCCAGTGACAGGGAGAGGCACTGAAGCTTTCTTT
CASSPVTGRGTEAFF
>TRBV12-3/TRBV12-4|TRBJ2-2|-|many
TGTGCCAGCAGTTCAGGACTACACACCGGGGAGCTGTTTTTT
CASSSGLHTGELFF
>TRBV24-1|TRBJ2-7|-|-
TGTGCCACCAGTGAGACAGGATCCTACGAGCAGTACTTC
CATSETGSYEQYF
>TRBV7-9|TRBJ1-1|-|-
TGTGCCAGCAGCCGACAACAGACCCGGGTCCTGAACACTGAAGCTTTCTTT
CASSRQQTRVLNTEAFF
>TRBV6-1|TRBJ1-2|-|many
TGTGCCAGCAGTAGCGGAGCGGGGGCAGGGTATGGCTACACCTTC
CASSSGAGAGYGYTF
>TRBV3-1|TRBJ2-1|-|few
TGTGCCAGCAGCCAAGAGGGTGGGGCCTCCTTGTTCTTC
CASSQEGGASLFF
>TRBV10-1|TRBJ2-5|TRBD2|-
TGCGCCAGCAGCACTGGACTAGCGGGGAATCTCCAAGAGATCCAGTACTTC
CASSTGLAGNLQEIQYF
>TRBV29-1|TRBJ2-2|-|-
TGCAGCGTTGATTATACGAACACCGGGGAGCTGTTTTTT
CSVDYTNTGELFF
>TRBV11-2|TRBJ1-1|TRBD1|many
TGTGCCAGCAGCCACGGGACAGTCAACACTGAAGCTTTCTTT
CASSHGTVNTEAFF
>TRBV5-1|TRBJ1-1|-|many
TGCGCCAGCAGCTCCTCGGGGGGGCCTACTGAAGCTTTCTTT
CASSSSGGPTEAFF
>TRBV29-1|TRBJ2-7|-|-
TGCAGCGTCAGCGTATGGGGGAGCTCCTACGAGCAGTACTTC
CSVSVWGSSYEQYF
>TRBV9|TRBJ1-6|-|-
TGTGCCAGCAGCGTAGGGGGGCGGATCTCCTATAATTCACCCCTCCACTTT
CASSVGGRISYNSPLHF
>TRBV29-1|TRBJ2-2|-|few
TGCAGCAGAATCCGGGACGATGGGAACACCGGGGAGCTGTTTTTT
CSRIRDDGNTGELFF
>TRBV11-3|TRBJ2-1|-|-
TGTGCCAGCACCCTCGGAAATGAGCAGTTCTTC
CASTLGNEQFF
>TRBV28|TRBJ1-1|TRBD1|once
TGTGCCAGCTTCCTGGGGACAGGGGCCAACACTGAAGCTTTCTTT
CASFLGTGANTEAFF
>TRBV7-9|TRBJ1-4|-|many
TGTGCCAGCAGCTTAGGAATCACTAATGAAAAACTGTTTTTT
CASSLGITNEKLFF
>TRBV24-1|TRBJ1-2|-|-
TGTGCCACCAGTGATTCAGGCACAGGGAGTTTCTCTGGCTACACCTTC
CATSDSGTGSFSGYTF
>TRBV6-1|TRBJ2-1|-|-
TGTGCCAGCAGTCCCGACTGGAGCTCCTACAATGAGCAGTTCTTC
CASSPDWSSYNEQFF
>TRBV7-9|TRBJ2-5|-|-
TGTGCCAGCAGCTCGACTTGCAGGGTACAAGAGACCCAGTACTTC
CASSSTCRVQETQYF
>TRBV19|TRBJ2-2|TRBD1|-
TGTGCCAGTAGTATACGGGCCCGGGAACAGGGGGCGAACACCGGGGAGCTGTTTTTT
CASSIRAREQGANTGELFF
>TRBV7-9|TRBJ2-5|TRBD2|many
TGTGCCAGCAGCTTAGTCGTCGCGGGGGTAGGCGAGACCCAGTACTTC
CASSLVVAGVGETQYF
>TRBV5-1|TRBJ1-2|TRBD1|-
TGCGCCAGCAGCAACGGACAGGGGAACGTTGGCTACACCTTC
CASSNGQGNVGYTF
>TRBV6-1|TRBJ2-7|TRBD2|many
TGTGCCAGCAGTTACGGAACTAGCGGGGGGCCCCTCGAGCAGTACTTC
CASSYGTSGGPLEQYF
>TRBV20-1|TRBJ2-1|TRBD2|-
TGCAGTGCTAGAGAACTAGCGTGGAATGAGCAGTTCTTC
CSARELAWNEQFF
>TRBV6-1|TRBJ2-1|TRBD1|many
TGTGCCAGCAGTGAAGAAGACGGGACAGGGTGGAATGAGCAGTTCTTC
CASSEEDGTGWNEQFF
>TRBV2|TRBJ2-7|-|many
TGTGCCAGCAGTCCGGGGCCACCAACCTACGAGCAGTACTTC
CASSPGPPTYEQYF
>TRBV10-1|TRBJ1-1|TRBD1|-
TGCGCCAGCAGTAGAGGGGACAGGGGGACTGAAGCTTTCTTT
CASSRGDRGTEAFF